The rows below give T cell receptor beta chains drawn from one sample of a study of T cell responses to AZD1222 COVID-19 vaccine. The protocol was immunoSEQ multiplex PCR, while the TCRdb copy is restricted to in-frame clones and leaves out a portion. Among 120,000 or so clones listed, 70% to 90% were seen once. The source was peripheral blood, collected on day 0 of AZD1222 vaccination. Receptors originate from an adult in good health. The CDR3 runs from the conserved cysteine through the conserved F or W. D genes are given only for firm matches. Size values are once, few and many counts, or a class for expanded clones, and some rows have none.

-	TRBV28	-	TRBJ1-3	CASSSPGRRSGNTIYF	TGTGCCAGCAGTTCACCGGGACGGCGCTCTGGAAACACCATATATTTT
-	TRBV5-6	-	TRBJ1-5	CASSKGGGNQPQHF	TGTGCCAGCAGCAAAGGGGGTGGCAATCAGCCCCAGCATTTT
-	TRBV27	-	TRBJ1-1	CASSFGGNTEAFF	TGTGCCAGCAGTTTCGGGGGGAACACTGAAGCTTTCTTT
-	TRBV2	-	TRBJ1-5	CASSDAQPGGQPQHF	TGTGCCAGCAGTGATGCACAGCCGGGGGGTCAGCCCCAGCATTTT
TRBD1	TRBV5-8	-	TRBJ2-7	CASSLGQGAGYEQYF	TGTGCCAGCAGCTTGGGACAGGGGGCCGGGTACGAGCAGTACTTC
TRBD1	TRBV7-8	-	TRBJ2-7	CASSSLRGRRGEQYF	TGTGCCAGCAGCTCACTGAGGGGGCGCCGCGGCGAGCAGTACTTC
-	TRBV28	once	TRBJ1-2	CASSSILLGYGYTF	TGTGCCAGCAGTTCCATACTACTGGGCTATGGCTACACCTTC
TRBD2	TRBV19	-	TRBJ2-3	CASSIAGGTDTQYF	TGTGCCAGTAGTATAGCGGGAGGGACAGATACGCAGTATTTT
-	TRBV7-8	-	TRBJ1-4	CASSPSGLATNEKLFF	TGTGCCAGCAGCCCCTCCGGTCTCGCAACTAATGAAAAACTGTTTTTT
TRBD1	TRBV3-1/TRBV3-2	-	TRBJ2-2	CASSRGTVTGELFF	TGTGCCAGCAGCCGGGGGACAGTCACCGGGGAGCTGTTTTTT
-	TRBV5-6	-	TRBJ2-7	CASSLLSGATYEQYF	TGTGCCAGCAGCTTGCTGTCAGGTGCCACCTACGAGCAGTACTTC
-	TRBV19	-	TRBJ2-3	CASSPSPRDTQYF	TGTGCCAGTAGTCCCTCCCCGCGGGATACGCAGTATTTT
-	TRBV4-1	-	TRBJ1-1	CASSQDFPQYWNTEAFF	TGCGCCAGCAGCCAAGATTTCCCCCAGTACTGGAACACTGAAGCTTTCTTT
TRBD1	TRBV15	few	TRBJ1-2	CATSVGRTGGNGYTF	TGTGCCACCAGCGTGGGACGGACAGGCGGTAATGGCTACACCTTC
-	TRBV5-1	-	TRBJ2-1	CASSSGAQIGDGQFF	TGCGCCAGCTCCTCGGGCGCCCAAATTGGGGACGGGCAGTTCTTC
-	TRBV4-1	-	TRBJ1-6	CASSQVGSPLHF	TGCGCCAGCAGCCAAGTGGGTTCACCCCTCCACTTT
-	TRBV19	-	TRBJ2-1	CASLDGYNEQFF	TGTGCCAGCCTAGATGGATACAATGAGCAGTTCTTC
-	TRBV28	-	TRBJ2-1	CASSLSLYNEQFF	TGTGCCAGCAGTTTGTCTTTGTACAATGAGCAGTTCTTC
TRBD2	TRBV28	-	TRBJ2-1	CASSFWREGRYEQFF	TGTGCCAGCAGTTTCTGGCGGGAGGGCCGGTATGAGCAGTTCTTC
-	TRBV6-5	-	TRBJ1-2	CASSYSQVYGYTF	TGTGCCAGCAGTTACAGTCAGGTCTATGGCTACACCTTC